This T cell receptor beta chain stems from a study of blood T cells in healthy people across ages. Samples had at least 7 million PBMCs isolated from them. There are a few counts of this clonotype. The junction differs from germline at one of its ends, possibly a read error. The CDR3 runs to 13 residues. Germline CDR1 and CDR2: SSHAT and FNYEAQ (reference sequence). Alongside a J-beta primer mix, a sample-barcoded 5' primer served in a second PCR lasting 7 to 11 cycles. From the 5' RACE reads, TCRdb called clonotypes with MiXCR, one entry per CDR3 protein. The sample lists about 1.1 million distinct CDR3 sequences; 35% to 40% were seen once.

The sequenced sample was blood. The J gene is TRBJ2-3, the V gene TRBV7-7; D remains unclear. This TCR derives from a man younger than 35 in good health. CDR3 in DNA: TGTGCTAGCAGCTTAATGCGGACAGATACGCAGTATTTT. It specifies CASSLMRTDTQYF.